Below are 9 T cell receptor beta chains sequenced from a single sample in a study of brain T cells in children with intractable seizures. The repertoire was sequenced with immunoSEQ multiplex PCR; TCRdb's copy has only in-frame clones and lacks some. The sample carries around 340,000 clones, over 90% recorded once. Time point defined: blood from clinic visit 5 months post-surgery; TSC patient then seizure free. The sample in question was peripheral blood, obtained 4 to 5 months after surgery. The receptors derive from a boy less than two years old with tuberous sclerosis and intractable seizures.

With respect to this clone: Compared with germline, one end of the junction differs, possibly owing to a read error. The V and J genes are TRBV14 and TRBJ1-4; D not resolved. The V gene's germline CDR1 is SGHDN and CDR2 FVKESK. The CDR3 sequence is 16 residues long. The CDR3 nucleotides are TGTGCCAGCAGCCAAGATATAACAGCCATTAATGAAGAACTGTTTTTT. It yields the protein CASSQDITAINEELFF.

The V call is TRBV11-3, the J call TRBJ2-7; 10 nucleotides match TRBD1. Unmatched junction bases numbered 5, after V lost 4 bases and J lost 2 bases. The CDR3 sequence is 15 residues long. The germline V gene has CDR1 SGHNT and CDR2 YENEEA. Written as DNA, the CDR3 is TGTGCCAGCAGCTCCGGACAGGGGGTTGCCTACGAGCAGTACTTC. Encoded protein: CASSSGQGVAYEQYF.

This clone has only one observation. The rearrangement uses TRBV6-5 and TRBJ1-5; D remains unclear. Trimming cost V 0 bases and J 7 bases, with 13 bases left between them. Germline values: CDR1 MNHEY, CDR2 SVGAGI. The CDR3 consists of 15 residues. The CDR3 sequence: CASSYSMAVGQPQHF. The CDR3 coding sequence is TGTGCCAGCAGTTACTCGATGGCTGTGGGGCAGCCCCAGCATTTT.

The chain recombines TRBV13 with TRBJ1-1; D not certain. The CDR3 runs 14 residues. CDR1 PRHDT and CDR2 FYEKMQ come from the germline V gene (reference sequence). Trimming stripped 5 bases from V and 0 bases from J, with 10 bases between. CDR3 loop: CASSVGYMNTEAFF. CDR3 nucleotides: TGTGCCAGCAGCGTCGGATACATGAACACTGAAGCTTTCTTT.

The chain uses TRBV30 and TRBJ1-2; D gene uncertain. In germline, CDR1 is GTSNPN, CDR2 SVGIG (reference sequence). The CDR3 has 13 residues. V was clipped by 5 bases and J by 13 bases, with 23 bases between them. The CDR3: CAWEPFAHQTGTF. The CDR3 DNA follows: TGTGCCTGGGAACCCTTCGCACATCAGACCGGCACCTTC.

The chain employs TRBV5-4 and TRBJ2-6; no clear D. V was cut by 3 bases and J by 2 bases, with 0 bases left in between. From germline, CDR1 is SGHNT and CDR2 YYREEE (reference sequence). This CDR3 spans 12 amino acids. The CDR3 nucleotides are TGTGCCAGCAGCTCTGGGGCCAACGTCCTGACTTTC. Encoded protein: CASSSGANVLTF.

With respect to this clone: A read error may account for a junction end that differs from germline. The V and J genes are TRBV7-2 and TRBJ2-1, with D perhaps matching TRBD2 (5 bases). Germline CDR1 reads SGHTA; CDR2 reads FQGNSA. The CDR3 runs 11 residues. This CDR3 reads CASSLAQQQFF. For the CDR3, the DNA is TGTGCCAGCAGCCTAGCCCAGCAGCAGTTCTTC.

This chain connects TRBV5-6 to TRBJ2-2, with 12 bases fitting TRBD1. CDR3 length: 18 amino acids. CDR1 and CDR2 (germline): SGHDT, YYEEEE. The ends lost 0 bases at V and 2 bases at J; junction bases unmatched: 5. The CDR3 protein is CASSLALGTGGNTGELFF. Written as DNA, the CDR3 is TGTGCCAGCAGCTTGGCCCTCGGGACAGGGGGCAACACCGGGGAGCTGTTTTTT.

A word on this clone: Other DNA sequences in the same sample also yield this CDR3. The chain couples TRBV20-1 to TRBJ1-2; D remains unclear. CDR1 and CDR2 from the germline V gene are DFQATT and SNEGSKA (reference sequence). This CDR3 is built from 10 residues. Trimming took off 5 bases at V and 1 base at J, with 2 bases between the two ends. The CDR3 bases are TGCAGTGCTTATAACTATGGCTACACCTTC. Its protein product is CSAYNYGYTF.